The rows below give T cell receptor beta chains drawn from one sample of a study of patients and donors after allogeneic stem cell transplantation. TCRdb called the RT-PCR reads again in MiXCR, with one record for every CDR3 protein. The sample includes roughly 250,000 distinct CDR3 sequences, over 12% of them seen just once. The sequenced sample consisted of blood, either unsorted or a sorted T cell fraction (not recorded which). The receptor set was obtained from a human donor who was either an allogeneic HSCT recipient or a stem cell or donor lymphocyte infusion donor (not recorded which). It is not recorded whose cells these are; they may come from a transplant donor. The CDR3 runs from the conserved cysteine through the conserved F or W. A D gene is named only where the DNA matches it firmly. Size is stated for part of the rows, as once, few or many counts, or as a class when the clone is expanded.

j_gene	d_gene	abundance	v_gene	CDR3nt	CDR3aa
TRBJ2-7	-	-	TRBV7-9	TGTGCCAGCAGCTTGAGGGGGGAGCAGTACTTC	CASSLRGEQYF
TRBJ2-2	-	many	TRBV5-4	TGTGCCAGCAGCTTCCAGACCGGGGAGCTGTTTTTT	CASSFQTGELFF
TRBJ2-7	-	-	TRBV2	TGTGCCAGTCTATCCCCGGTTTCATGGGCCTACGAGCAGTACTTC	CASLSPVSWAYEQYF
TRBJ1-2	-	-	TRBV3-1	TGTGCCAGCAGTCGGTGGCGAGGGGATGGCTACACCTTC	CASSRWRGDGYTF
TRBJ2-3	TRBD2	-	TRBV15	TGTGCCACCAGCAGAGGACTAGCGGGACTCAGAGCAGATACGCAGTATTTT	CATSRGLAGLRADTQYF
TRBJ2-4	-	-	TRBV20-1	TGCAGTGCGCAGGATACAGGGGCCAAAAACATTCAGTACTTC	CSAQDTGAKNIQYF
TRBJ2-2	-	many	TRBV12-3/TRBV12-4	TGTGCCAGCACCCTGGGACAGAACACCGGGGAGCTGTTTTTT	CASTLGQNTGELFF
TRBJ2-2	-	-	TRBV6-2/TRBV6-3	TGTGCCAGCAGTTACTTGCGGGGGCCCCTGGGTGCCGGGGAGCTGTTTTTT	CASSYLRGPLGAGELFF
TRBJ1-1	-	-	TRBV27	TGTGCCAGCAGCACGGGCTTGGGGTCCCCCGGCACTGAAGCTTTCTTT	CASSTGLGSPGTEAFF
TRBJ2-7	-	-	TRBV4-2	TGTGCCAGCAGCCAAGATCCGCGGACTTCCTACGAGCAGTACTTC	CASSQDPRTSYEQYF
TRBJ2-3	TRBD1	many	TRBV20-1	TGCAGTGCTAGAGCGGCAGGACAGGGAACGTATTTT	CSARAAGQGTYF
TRBJ1-1	-	-	TRBV20-1	TGCAGTGCTCTGGTACAGAACACTGAAGCTTTCTTT	CSALVQNTEAFF
TRBJ1-5	-	few	TRBV6-2/TRBV6-3	TGTGCCAGCAAGCAGTCCCGCAATCAGCCCCAGCATTTT	CASKQSRNQPQHF
TRBJ2-7	-	-	TRBV14	TGTGCCAGCAGCCAGTTGACAGGCACCTACGAGCAGTACTTC	CASSQLTGTYEQYF
TRBJ1-6	-	many	TRBV11-2	TGTGCCAGCAGCTTAGTTTATCTCTCACCCCTCCACTTT	CASSLVYLSPLHF
TRBJ2-5	-	few	TRBV10-3	TGTGCCATCAGTGTATTCTCCGGAGAGACCCAGTACTTC	CAISVFSGETQYF
TRBJ2-2	TRBD2	-	TRBV24-1	TGTGCCACCAGTACCCAAAGAAGCGGGAGTGCCGGGGAGCTGTTTTTT	CATSTQRSGSAGELFF
TRBJ1-6	TRBD1	few	TRBV20-1	TGCAGTGCTAGATCCACAGGGGGCAGTTCACCCCTCCACTTT	CSARSTGGSSPLHF
TRBJ2-7	-	-	TRBV20-1	TGCAGTGCTGGATTGGAGGGTTTCTCCTACGAGCAGTACTTC	CSAGLEGFSYEQYF
TRBJ1-1	-	-	TRBV6-6	TGTGCCAGCAGTTACTCCCACAGGAGCCAAGCTTTCTTT	CASSYSHRSQAFF
TRBJ1-1	TRBD1	few	TRBV27	TGTGCCAGCAGTGTTTACAGGGGTACTGAAGCTTTCTTT	CASSVYRGTEAFF
TRBJ1-1	-	many	TRBV20-1	TGCAGTGCTAAGGATCCGGGCAGTTTGAACGCGGCTGAAGCTTTCTTT	CSAKDPGSLNAAEAFF
TRBJ1-5	-	few	TRBV2	TGTGCCAGCAGTGCAGGGGCCGCAAATCAGCCCCAGCATTTT	CASSAGAANQPQHF
TRBJ2-1	-	many	TRBV12-3/TRBV12-4	TGTGCCAGCAGTGAACAGTTGGGTCGTCGTCCTGAGCAGTTCTTC	CASSEQLGRRPEQFF
TRBJ1-3	-	many	TRBV6-5	TGTGCCAGCAGTTATAAGGCCAGCTCTGGAAACACCATATATTTT	CASSYKASSGNTIYF
TRBJ1-1	-	many	TRBV3-1	TGTGCCAGCAGCTCGATACCGGGACACTCACAGAACACTGAAGCTTTCTTT	CASSSIPGHSQNTEAFF